What follows are 11 T cell receptor beta chains derived from one specimen sequenced in a study of shared clonotypes between healthy human individuals. Here immunoSEQ multiplex PCR was the method, and the copy in TCRdb shows in-frame clones only, minus some. The repertoire holds 2 million to 2.5 million clones, with around 95% as singletons. The sequenced sample was naive CD4+ T cells sorted from blood. Subset indicated: CD45RA+ positively selected. These receptors were collected from a man in his late teens or twenties in good health.

The CDR3 nucleotides are TGTGCCAGCAGTGTCCGGGACAGGAACCGGATGGAGACCCAGTACTTC. This translates into CASSVRDRNRMETQYF. The chain uses TRBV6-1 and TRBJ2-5; 8 bases fit TRBD1. Germline loops: CDR1 MNHNS, CDR2 SASEGT. The CDR3 spans 16 residues. J was trimmed by 5 bases and V by 4 bases; bases with no gene match: 12.

V usage is TRBV4-3 and J usage is TRBJ1-4; TRBD1 matches 9 bases. Germline lookup yields CDR1 LGHNA and CDR2 YSLEER. This CDR3 spans 15 amino acids. V dropped 6 bases and J dropped 8; count of bases not matched to a gene: 10. As DNA, the CDR3 is TGCGCCAGCAGACGCGCTGGGACAGGGCTCGAAAAACTGTTTTTT. The encoded protein is CASRRAGTGLEKLFF.

The rearrangement links TRBV5-4 to TRBJ2-5; weak D call: TRBD1 (5 bases). This CDR3 comprises 14 residues. CDR1 and CDR2 (germline): SGHNT, YYREEE (reference sequence). The V gene lost 4 bases and the J gene lost 1 base, with 11 bases spanning the gap. The CDR3 DNA follows: TGTGCCAGCAGCCTGGTAGGGGTCCAAGAGACCCAGTACTTC. Its protein is CASSLVGVQETQYF. Full variable domain (remainder filled in from reference TRBV5-4 and TRBJ2-5): ETGVTQSPTHLIKTRGQQVTLRCSSQSGHNTVSWYQQALGQGPQFIFQYYREEENGRGNFPPRFSGLQFPNYSSELNVNALELDDSALYLCASSLVGVQETQYFGPGTRLLVL.

V usage is TRBV5-1 and J usage is TRBJ2-1, with 9 bases lining up with TRBD2. Trimming at V came to 6 bases and at J to 1 base, leaving 8 bases not matched to a gene. The CDR3 consists of 16 residues. CDR1 SGHRS and CDR2 YFSETQ come from the germline V gene. The CDR3 coding sequence is TGCGCCAGCACCTCGTTAGCGGGAGAATCCTACAATGAGCAGTTCTTC. The encoded protein is CASTSLAGESYNEQFF.

The chain carries TRBV27 and TRBJ1-6; maybe TRBD1 (5 bases). Looked up from germline, CDR1 is MNHEY and CDR2 is SMNVEV (reference sequence). CDR3 length: 16 amino acids. V lost 6 bases to trimming and J lost 0 bases, with 12 bases between them. In DNA form, the CDR3 reads TGTGCCAGCAGCCCCCAGGGCGTCTCCTATAATTCACCCCTCCACTTT. This encodes CASSPQGVSYNSPLHF.

The V and J genes are TRBV27 and TRBJ2-7; TRBD2 aligns across 7 bases. J lost 3 bases, V lost 6 bases, and 20 bases had no gene match. Germline assignment: CDR1 MNHEY and CDR2 SMNVEV (reference sequence). The CDR3 runs 18 residues. The CDR3: CASSPGGWRLDSDYEQYF. The CDR3 DNA is TGTGCCAGCAGCCCGGGAGGATGGCGGCTCGATTCCGACTACGAGCAGTACTTC.

The gene calls are TRBV2 and TRBJ2-5; D is unresolved. This CDR3 spans 11 amino acids. Trimming pared 1 base from V and 13 bases from J, leaving 10 bases between. From germline, CDR1 is SNHLY and CDR2 FYNNEI. The CDR3 region has the DNA TGTGCCAGCAGTGAAGGGTACGGTCGGTACTTC. Amino acid sequence: CASSEGYGRYF.

CDR3 protein: CASSGQGRGETQYF. CDR3 bases: TGTGCCAGCAGCGGTCAGGGACGGGGAGAGACCCAGTACTTC. V gene TRBV5-6 combines with J gene TRBJ2-5; perhaps D is TRBD1 or TRBD2 (5 bases each). The CDR3 is 14 amino acids. The V end lost 4 bases, the J end lost 4 bases, and 14 bases lay between the germline ends. Germline V lookup: CDR1 SGHDT, CDR2 YYEEEE.

This chain uses TRBV29-1 with TRBJ2-1; D uncertain. Trimming cost V 0 bases and J 6 bases, with 6 bases left between them. CDR1 and CDR2 (germline): SQVTM, ANQGSEA. The CDR3 contains 12 residues. The CDR3 sequence is CSVEDSFNEQFF. The DNA for the CDR3 is TGCAGCGTTGAAGACAGCTTCAATGAGCAGTTCTTC.

The V and J genes are TRBV11-2 and TRBJ2-1; D is undetermined. This CDR3 comprises 12 residues. Germline V CDR1 and CDR2: SGHAT, FQNNGV. The germline V and J ends were trimmed by 5 bases and 12 bases, with 14 bases remaining between them. This CDR3 reads CASSPESRWQFF. For the CDR3, the DNA is TGTGCCAGCAGCCCCGAGTCCCGATGGCAGTTCTTC.

J is TRBJ2-5 and V is TRBV30; 9 nucleotides match TRBD2. Germline lookup yields CDR1 GTSNPN and CDR2 SVGIG (reference sequence). This CDR3 region has 15 residues. With V trimmed by 0 bases and J by 0 bases, 2 bases remained unmatched. In DNA, the CDR3 is TGTGCCTGGAGTGTAGCGGGGGGCCACCAAGAGACCCAGTACTTC. Protein sequence: CAWSVAGGHQETQYF.